This paragraph covers one T cell receptor beta chain sequence. Trimming left V 0 bases short and J 1 base short, with 12 bases between. There are 16 residues in the CDR3. Germline V CDR1 and CDR2: LGHDT, YNNKEL (reference sequence). In terms of age and location, participants ranged from about 18 to 95 years and lived in approximately 24 US areas. Clinical histories supplied by participants themselves formed the basis of cohort assignment. The data were taken from a study of blood T cell repertoires in COVID-19. This table comes from immunoSEQ multiplex PCR, and its TCRdb copy is limited to in-frame clones, with some not included. The repertoire holds roughly 300,000 clones, with more than 85% as singletons.

The V gene is TRBV3-1 (or the pseudogene TRBV3-2), the J gene TRBJ1-2; D gene ambiguous. The sample comprised PBMCs or T cells enriched from blood (not recorded which). The sequence was obtained from a woman in her twenties or thirties who had recovered from COVID-19. CDR3 bases: TGTGCCAGCAGCCAAGACGGAGGTTGGGGTAACTATGGCTACACCTTC. This codes for CASSQDGGWGNYGYTF.